This is a list of T cell receptor beta chains from one sample in a study of cytomegalovirus exposure and HLA in healthy donors. Libraries were prepared by immunoSEQ multiplex PCR; TCRdb keeps only in-frame clonotypes and omits some of them. There are some 140,000 clones in the sample; about 80% occur only once, and 4% lies in the top ten. The sample consisted of PBMCs. All receptors come from a woman aged 40-49 years in good health and CMV-seronegative. Each CDR3 is given with its conserved first and last residue. Fields, in order: CDR3 length, J gene, clone size, D gene, V gene, CDR3 DNA, CDR3 protein. D genes are given only for firm matches. Some rows mark clone size as missing; the rest say once, few, many or name a class of expanded clone.

15,TRBJ2-1,NA,TRBD2,TRBV27,TGTGCCAGCAGTTTACTAGCGGGAGTAGGGAATGAGCAGTTCTTC,CASSLLAGVGNEQFF
16,TRBJ2-7,NA,TRBD1,TRBV19,TGTGCCAGTAGTATAGATGTGTCAGGGGGCCGTGACGAGCAGTACTTC,CASSIDVSGGRDEQYF
14,TRBJ1-5,NA,NA,TRBV5-1,TGCGCCAGCAGCTTTCAGGGGCCCCCTCAGCCCCAGCATTTT,CASSFQGPPQPQHF
17,TRBJ1-1,NA,NA,TRBV15,TGTGCCACCAGCGGGGCGTCTGGCGCCCGCATTAACACTGAAGCTTTCTTT,CATSGASGARINTEAFF
13,TRBJ2-4,once,NA,TRBV2,TGTGCCACCTCAAGCATAGCCAAAAACATTCAGTACTTC,CATSSIAKNIQYF
15,TRBJ2-1,NA,TRBD2,TRBV7-6,TGTGCCAGCAGCCCGGTCTTAGCGGGGAAGGCTGAGCAGTTCTTC,CASSPVLAGKAEQFF
15,TRBJ1-1,NA,NA,TRBV19,TGTGCCAGTAGTATAGGGATAGAAAGAGGCACTGAAGCTTTCTTT,CASSIGIERGTEAFF
15,TRBJ2-2,NA,TRBD1,TRBV6-4,TGTGCCAGCAGTGAGGACAGGGCAACGACCGGGGAGCTGTTTTTT,CASSEDRATTGELFF
16,TRBJ2-1,once,NA,TRBV2,TGTGCCAGCAGTCGGTCTAGCGCGAGACCCCACAATGAGCAGTTCTTC,CASSRSSARPHNEQFF
14,TRBJ2-1,NA,NA,TRBV5-1,TGCGCCAGCAGCTTGGGGAGGGGTCACGATGAGCAGTTCTTC,CASSLGRGHDEQFF
13,TRBJ1-1,NA,TRBD1,TRBV29-1,TGCAGCGGGGGGACAGGGCTGAACACTGAAGCTTTCTTT,CSGGTGLNTEAFF
13,TRBJ1-4,NA,NA,TRBV27,TGTGCCAGCCGTACACAGGGTGGTGAAAAACTGTTTTTT,CASRTQGGEKLFF